This T cell receptor (beta chain) came from a study of shared clonotypes between healthy human individuals. Details on this clone: Its antigen is not known.

The ends were cut back, 5 bases at V and 5 bases at J, with 22 bases in the middle. Germline CDR1 reads SGHTA; CDR2 reads FQGTGA. The CDR3 has 18 amino acids. Overall study findings and caveats: Rarefaction indicated that sorted-subset sequencing remained incomplete although depth was large. Only blood was sampled; tissue repertoires likely differ. Measured sharing among donors was expected to vary with sequencing depth.

Produced via immunoSEQ multiplex PCR; TCRdb's table is partial and in-frame only. The sample contains roughly 760,000 clones, around 72% of which appear only once. The V and J genes are TRBV7-3 and TRBJ2-6; unclear D gene. This clonotype was obtained from a woman between 25 and 40 years old in good health. The sample comprised memory CD4+ T cells sorted from blood. Subset here: CD45RA-negative fraction. The CDR3 region is CASSLISDAQSRANVLTF. In DNA, the CDR3 is TGTGCCAGCAGCCTCATATCAGACGCTCAAAGTCGGGCCAACGTCCTGACTTTC.